A single sample is the source of the 3 T cell receptor beta chains below, sequenced in a study of T cells in localized non-small cell lung cancer (dated by TCRdb to about 2020). Receptors were amplified or captured by the immunoSEQ multiplex PCR assay. TCRdb retrieved this table from immuneACCESS and kept in-frame rearrangements only. Not all clones are present; in checked studies, unresolved V genes account for under half, and no reason is known for the remainder. The sample records about 1,900 clones, about 22% of which are singletons. The top ten hold around 8.2% of the sample. The sequencing here drew on lung tumor tissue, taken before any cancer treatment. These receptors all come from a woman aged 40 to 75 with stage I lung adenocarcinoma.

This clone was picked up a small number of times. This rearrangement joins TRBV11-3 to TRBJ2-2; 9 bases line up with TRBD1. Germline V gene lookup returns CDR1 SGHNT and CDR2 YENEEA. The V and J ends lost 3 bases and 6 bases, in that order; junction bases with no gene match: 2. The CDR3 sequence is 14 residues long. CDR3 amino acids: CASSLGQGPGELFF. The CDR3 region has the DNA TGTGCCAGCAGCTTGGGACAGGGCCCCGGGGAGCTGTTTTTT.

There are a few counts of this clone. The chain is built from TRBV11-3 and TRBJ2-7, with 11 bases aligning to TRBD2. V shed 4 bases, J shed 2 bases, and the junction held 7 bases outside the gene matches. CDR1 SGHNT and CDR2 YENEEA come from the germline V gene. This CDR3 has 16 amino acids. In DNA form, the CDR3 reads TGTGCCAGCAGCTCAAGGGTGACTAGCGGGGCCTACGAGCAGTACTTC. Its protein is CASSSRVTSGAYEQYF. The full variable domain, rest sourced from reference TRBV11-3 and TRBJ2-7, is EAGVVQSPRYKIIEKKQPVAFWCNPISGHNTLYWYLQNLGQGPELLIRYENEEAVDDSQLPKDRFSAERLKGVDSTLKIQPAELGDSAVYLCASSSRVTSGAYEQYFGPGTRLTVT.

By proportion, this clone is medium-sized. V is TRBV11-3 and J is TRBJ2-6, with 9 bases fitting TRBD1. Germline V gene lookup returns CDR1 SGHNT and CDR2 YENEEA. J gave up 3 bases and V 3 bases, and 6 bases lay outside the gene matches. The CDR3 loop spans 17 amino acids. CDR3 residues: CASSFGTGRHGANVLTF. The CDR3 nucleotides read TGTGCCAGCAGCTTCGGGACAGGGCGACATGGGGCCAACGTCCTGACTTTC.